These 23 T cell receptor beta chains share one sample of origin, sequenced in a study of PD-1 blockade in classical Hodgkin lymphoma. Following autologous stem cell transplantation, relapse occurred in every patient, and exposure to brentuximab vedotin varied. Applied to thawed PBMCs, magnetic negative selection was the method used to isolate CD8+ T cells. The assay was immunoSEQ multiplex PCR, and TCRdb's table has in-frame clones only and misses some. The repertoire includes about 29,000 clones, approximately 86% of them detected once, and roughly 6.2% sits in the top ten. This material consisted of CD8+ T cells from blood, taken at baseline. The receptor set was obtained from a human donor with classical Hodgkin lymphoma.

On this clone: Mismatch with germline at one junction end may stem from a read error. The chain recombines TRBV27 with TRBJ2-7, with TRBD1 as a possible D gene (6 bases). The CDR3 runs to 16 residues. Germline V CDR1 and CDR2: MNHEY, SMNVEV (reference sequence). CDR3 protein: CASSVSQGTESYEQYF. The CDR3 DNA follows: TGTGCCAGCAGTGTATCACAGGGCACAGAGTCCTACGAGCAGTACTTC.

In DNA form, the CDR3 reads TGTGCCAGCAGCGTTCCGGGGGCTGCGCGGGAGCAGTACTTC. Translated: CASSVPGAAREQYF. This chain joins TRBV27 and TRBJ2-7, with D perhaps matching TRBD1 or TRBD2 (6 bases each). Germline V lookup: CDR1 MNHEY, CDR2 SMNVEV (reference sequence). V was cut by 6 bases and J by 7 bases, with 19 bases left in between. The CDR3 loop spans 14 amino acids.

The chain links TRBV5-1 to TRBJ1-2; D might be TRBD1 (5 bases). The length of the CDR3 is 15 residues. The ends were cut back, 1 base at V and 0 bases at J, with 10 bases in the middle. CDR1 is SGHRS and CDR2 is YFSETQ in the germline V gene. The CDR3 region has the DNA TGCGCCAGCAGCTTGTCAGGAGGGGCTAACTATGGCTACACCTTC. Its protein is CASSLSGGANYGYTF.

The chain uses TRBV30 and TRBJ2-2; maybe TRBD1 (5 bases). Trimming took 0 bases from V and 4 from J, leaving 9 bases between them. The CDR3 contains 14 residues. CDR1 GTSNPN and CDR2 SVGIG come from the germline V gene (reference sequence). This CDR3 reads CAWSVPGRTGELFF. CDR3 nucleotides: TGTGCCTGGAGTGTGCCAGGGCGCACCGGGGAGCTGTTTTTT. The whole variable domain, remainder taken from reference TRBV30 and TRBJ2-2, is SQTIHQWPATLVQPVGSPLSLECTVEGTSNPNLYWYRQAAGRGLQLLFYSVGIGQISSEVPQNLSASRPQDRQFILSSKKLLLSDSGFYLCAWSVPGRTGELFFGEGSRLTVL.

This rearrangement joins TRBV6-6 to TRBJ1-1; weak D call: TRBD1 (5 bases). The CDR3 contains 14 residues. Germline V gene sequence: CDR1 MNHNY, CDR2 SVGAGI (reference sequence). With 6 bases removed from V and 6 bases from J, the gap between germline ends came to 17 bases. The DNA of the CDR3 is TGTGCCAGCAGCCCCTCGCCGGGGCTCGCTGAAGCTTTCTTT. Protein: CASSPSPGLAEAFF.

This chain joins TRBV5-4 and TRBJ1-2, with TRBD1 identical over 10 bases. Germline V gene lookup returns CDR1 SGHNT and CDR2 YYREEE (reference sequence). The ends lost 4 bases at V and 5 bases at J; junction bases unmatched: 5. This CDR3 comprises 14 residues. The CDR3 here is CASSLLGQGYGYTF. DNA for the CDR3: TGTGCCAGCAGCCTACTGGGACAGGGGTATGGCTACACCTTC.

The J gene is TRBJ1-4, the V gene TRBV27; no firm D call. The CDR3 runs to 17 residues. Germline V lookup: CDR1 MNHEY, CDR2 SMNVEV (reference sequence). Deletions cut 3 bases from V and 6 bases from J, with 20 bases between. CDR3: CASSFHSGRASHEKLFF. For the CDR3, the DNA is TGTGCCAGCAGTTTTCACTCTGGAAGGGCGTCTCATGAAAAACTGTTTTTT. The full variable domain, completed using reference TRBV27 and TRBJ1-4, is EAQVTQNPRYLITVTGKKLTVTCSQNMNHEYMSWYRQDPGLGLRQIYYSMNVEVTDKGDVPEGYKVSRKEKRNFPLILESPSPNQTSLYFCASSFHSGRASHEKLFFGSGTQLSVL.

V is TRBV9 and J is TRBJ2-1; 12 positions match TRBD2. Trimming removed 3 bases from V and 5 bases from J; junction bases left unmatched: 6. Per the germline V gene, CDR1 is SGDLS and CDR2 is YYNGEE. The CDR3 consists of 16 residues. CDR3 region: CASSASGRAIHNEQFF. In DNA, the CDR3 is TGTGCCAGCAGCGCTAGCGGGAGGGCCATACACAATGAGCAGTTCTTC.

The rearrangement links TRBV19 to TRBJ1-3; D may be TRBD1 (5 bases). CDR1 is LNHDA and CDR2 is SQIVND in the germline V gene (reference sequence). The CDR3 has 17 amino acids. Trimming cost V 7 bases and J 0 bases, with 19 bases left between them. The DNA for the CDR3 is TGTGCCAGTACAACGCGGCGGGGGGGTCTCTCTGGAAACACCATATATTTT. It is translated as CASTTRRGGLSGNTIYF.

The chain couples TRBV28 to TRBJ2-3, with TRBD1 identical over 8 bases. CDR3 length: 16 residues. Germline V gene sequence: CDR1 MDHEN, CDR2 SYDVKM. The ends lost 5 bases at V and 2 bases at J; junction bases unmatched: 9. CDR3 amino acids: CASSPSGTGDTDTQYF. For the CDR3, the DNA is TGTGCCAGCAGTCCATCCGGGACAGGCGACACAGATACGCAGTATTTT.

This sequence joins TRBV10-3 and TRBJ2-2; TRBD1 agrees at 7 bases. Germline V gene sequence: CDR1 ENHRY, CDR2 SYGVKD. This CDR3 has 13 amino acids. V lost 11 bases, J lost 2 bases, and 5 bases stayed unmatched. The CDR3: CAAGTDNTGELFF. Here the CDR3 DNA reads TGTGCCGCCGGGACAGACAACACCGGGGAGCTGTTTTTT.

This chain joins TRBV19 and TRBJ2-1; D unclear. The germline CDR1 and CDR2 sequences are LNHDA and SQIVND (reference sequence). There are 17 residues in the CDR3. The V gene lost 2 bases and the J gene lost 4 bases, with 18 bases spanning the gap. CDR3 coding DNA: TGTGCCAGTAGTATAAATCGTAGGGCTCCCAGATACAATGAGCAGTTCTTC. It yields the protein CASSINRRAPRYNEQFF.

This rearrangement joins TRBV7-8 to TRBJ1-2, with a tentative D call TRBD1 (6 bases). V lost 5 bases and J 2 bases, leaving 12 bases between the germline ends. The CDR3 consists of 14 residues. Germline V gene data show CDR1 as SGHVS and CDR2 as FQNEAQ. CDR3 DNA sequence: TGTGCCAGCAGCCTGGACAGCTCCAACTATGGCTACACCTTC. The encoded protein is CASSLDSSNYGYTF.

V is TRBV15 and J is TRBJ1-4; D is perhaps TRBD1 (5 bases). V was cut by 0 bases and J by 2 bases, with 10 bases left in between. In germline, CDR1 is LNHNV, CDR2 YYDKDF (reference sequence). The CDR3 is 16 residues long. In nucleotides, the CDR3 is TGTGCCACCAGCAGAGATCGCAGGGCTACTAATGAAAAACTGTTTTTT. Its translation: CATSRDRRATNEKLFF.

The V call is TRBV5-5, the J call TRBJ2-7; 10 positions agree with TRBD2. Trimming cost V 3 bases and J 2 bases; bases outside gene matches: 5. The CDR3 contains 15 residues. The germline V gene has CDR1 SGHKS and CDR2 YYEKEE (reference sequence). In DNA form, the CDR3 reads TGTGCCAGCAGCTACGGGACTAGCGCTGCCTACGAGCAGTACTTC. Its protein is CASSYGTSAAYEQYF.

This clone appeared a few times. This sequence joins TRBV27 and TRBJ2-7; D possibly corresponds to TRBD2 (6 bases). The CDR3 contains 13 residues. The germline CDR1 and CDR2 sequences are MNHEY and SMNVEV (reference sequence). V lost 5 bases and J 2 bases, leaving 10 bases between the germline ends. CDR3 sequence (DNA): TGTGCCAGCAGTGCCGGGGGAGCCTACGAGCAGTACTTC. Protein sequence: CASSAGGAYEQYF.

The genes are TRBV28 and TRBJ1-5; no clear D. There are 16 residues in the CDR3. The V end was cut by 9 bases, the J end by 4 bases, with 22 bases between. Looked up from germline, CDR1 is MDHEN and CDR2 is SYDVKM. Written as DNA, the CDR3 is TGTGCCAGTAAAAGAGAAGGCTCCCATATGAATCAGCCCCAGCATTTT. Translating it yields CASKREGSHMNQPQHF.

This chain joins TRBV19 and TRBJ2-7; D unclear. Deletions cut 7 bases from V and 0 bases from J, with 16 bases between. CDR1 is LNHDA, CDR2 SQIVND, per germline (reference sequence). The CDR3 contains 15 residues. CDR3 amino acids: CASTGPVRLSYEQYF. The DNA of the CDR3 is TGTGCCAGTACCGGGCCAGTCCGCCTCTCCTACGAGCAGTACTTC.

CDR3 in amino acids: CASSMWPYPSSTDQPQHF. The CDR3 DNA is TGTGCCAGTAGTATGTGGCCTTACCCCTCTTCCACCGATCAGCCCCAGCATTTT. The chain carries TRBV19 and TRBJ1-5; D remains ambiguous. Trimming shortened V by 3 bases and J by 5 bases, and 23 bases separated the two germline ends. Germline V gene data show CDR1 as LNHDA and CDR2 as SQIVND (reference sequence). The CDR3 runs 18 residues.

This rearrangement joins TRBV19 to TRBJ2-2, with D unresolved. This CDR3 comprises 13 residues. Deletions cut 3 bases from V and 6 bases from J, with 8 bases between. Germline-derived CDR1 and CDR2 are LNHDA and SQIVND (reference sequence). The CDR3: CASSITGSGELFF. In nucleotides, the CDR3 is TGTGCCAGTAGTATTACCGGATCCGGGGAGCTGTTTTTT.

The V gene is TRBV28, the J gene TRBJ1-1; D unclear. The CDR3 totals 13 residues. Trimming cost V 1 base and J 7 bases, with 10 bases left between them. In germline, CDR1 is MDHEN, CDR2 SYDVKM. This chain's CDR3 is CASSLSRADEAFF. In DNA form, the CDR3 reads TGTGCCAGCAGTTTATCAAGGGCAGATGAAGCTTTCTTT.

The count of this clone is one. This sequence joins TRBV27 and TRBJ2-7, with TRBD1 identical over 7 bases. From germline, CDR1 is MNHEY and CDR2 SMNVEV (reference sequence). V dropped 3 bases and J dropped 9; count of bases not matched to a gene: 2. This CDR3 spans 11 amino acids. The CDR3 spells CASSLQGVQYF. DNA for the CDR3: TGTGCCAGCAGTTTGCAGGGGGTGCAGTACTTC.

This chain uses TRBV15 with TRBJ1-1; D gene ambiguous. The germline V and J ends were trimmed by 0 bases and 1 base, with 15 bases remaining between them. The CDR3 covers 17 residues. Looked up from germline, CDR1 is LNHNV and CDR2 is YYDKDF (reference sequence). The CDR3 nucleotides are TGTGCCACCAGCAGAGATAGGTGGTCTGCCGAGAACACTGAAGCTTTCTTT. It encodes CATSRDRWSAENTEAFF.